This TCR beta chain was observed in a study of human T cells and chemical hapten exposure. The time point here: patch test 1, 2 weeks after DPC sensitization. The treatment denotes: therapeutic diphenylcyclopropenone sensitization with weekly scalp DPC. Prior to each patch test being applied, blood was drawn. With 1 base clipped from V and 3 bases from J, the junction kept 3 bases outside the gene matches. Germline V lookup: CDR1 LGHDT, CDR2 YNNKEL (reference sequence). The CDR3 is made up of 14 amino acids. What the library attached to individual cDNA molecules were unique molecular identifiers. TCRdb ran MiXCR on the RACE reads and lists one entry per CDR3 protein. The table records roughly 180,000 distinct CDR3 sequences, more than 20% of them present only once.

Here the sequenced sample was whole blood, taken in connection with sensitization to the hapten diphenylcyclopropenone (DPC). The chain recombines TRBV3-1 with TRBJ2-7; 7 nucleotides align to TRBD1. The TCR originated in a woman aged 45-65 years with alopecia areata. Some clones in this sample may be carry-over from other donors' samples. The CDR3 sequence: CASSQAGQIYEQYF. The CDR3 DNA reads TGTGCCAGCAGCCAAGCGGGACAGATCTACGAGCAGTACTTC.